This note documents a single T cell receptor (beta chain) sequence. Antigen specificity is unknown. The sample comes from a study of T cell responses to AZD1222 COVID-19 vaccine. Overall study findings and caveats: A mostly white British donor set with more females was recruited, and clonal diversity was possibly underestimated. The study identified only 6 or 7 AZD1222 recipients as seropositive at baseline.

Assay: immunoSEQ multiplex PCR; the TCRdb copy retains only in-frame clones and omits some. The table records 95,000 to 150,000 clones, approximately 90% of them present only once. From germline, CDR1 is PRHDT and CDR2 FYEKMQ (reference sequence). Trimming shortened V by 1 base and J by 5 bases, and 11 bases separated the two germline ends. This CDR3 contains 14 residues. The gene calls are TRBV13 and TRBJ1-2, with D possibly TRBD1 on 6 matching bases. This specimen was peripheral blood, taken on day 0 of AZD1222 vaccination. This clonotype originated in an adult in good health. Here the CDR3 DNA reads TGTGCCAGCAGCTTAGCAGGGGCTGAGTATGGCTACACCTTC. It yields the protein CASSLAGAEYGYTF.